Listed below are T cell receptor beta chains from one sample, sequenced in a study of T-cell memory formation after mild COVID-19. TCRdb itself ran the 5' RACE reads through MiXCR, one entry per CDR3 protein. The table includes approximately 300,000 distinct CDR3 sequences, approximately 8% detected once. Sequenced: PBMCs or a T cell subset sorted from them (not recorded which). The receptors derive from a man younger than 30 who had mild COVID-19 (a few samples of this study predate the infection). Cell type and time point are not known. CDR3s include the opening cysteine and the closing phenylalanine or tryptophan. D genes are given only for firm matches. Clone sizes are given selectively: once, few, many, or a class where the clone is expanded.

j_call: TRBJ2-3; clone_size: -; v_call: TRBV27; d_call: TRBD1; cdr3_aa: CASSLGDRGRGTDTQYF; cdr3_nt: TGTGCCAGCAGTTTAGGGGACAGGGGGCGCGGTACAGATACGCAGTATTTT
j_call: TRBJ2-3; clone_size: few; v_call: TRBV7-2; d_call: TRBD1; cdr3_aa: CASSRWTGGSDTQYF; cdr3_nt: TGTGCCAGCAGCAGGTGGACAGGGGGTTCGGATACGCAGTATTTT
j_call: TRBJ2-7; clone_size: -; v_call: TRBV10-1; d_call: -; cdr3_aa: CASSEAAGGAYEQYF; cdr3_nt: TGCGCCAGCAGTGAGGCGGCAGGGGGGGCCTACGAGCAGTACTTC
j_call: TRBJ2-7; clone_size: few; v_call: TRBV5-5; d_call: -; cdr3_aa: CASSWDFAYEQYF; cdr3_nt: TGTGCCAGCAGCTGGGACTTTGCCTACGAGCAGTACTTC
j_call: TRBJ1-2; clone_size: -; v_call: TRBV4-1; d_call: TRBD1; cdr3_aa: CASSQAGDRVFDSTF; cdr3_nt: TGCGCCAGCAGCCAAGCCGGGGACAGGGTTTTTGATTCCACCTTC
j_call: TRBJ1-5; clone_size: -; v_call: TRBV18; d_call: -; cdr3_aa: CASHGQLNQPQHF; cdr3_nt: TGTGCCAGTCATGGACAGCTTAATCAGCCCCAGCATTTT
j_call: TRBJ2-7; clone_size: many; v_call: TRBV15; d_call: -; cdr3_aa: CATSKDRTDYEQYF; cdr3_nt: TGTGCCACCAGCAAAGACCGGACAGACTACGAGCAGTACTTC
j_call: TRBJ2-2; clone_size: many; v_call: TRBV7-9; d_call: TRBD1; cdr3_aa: CASSLTTLTGGDTGELFF; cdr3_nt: TGTGCCAGCAGCTTAACTACCCTGACAGGGGGTGACACCGGGGAGCTGTTTTTT
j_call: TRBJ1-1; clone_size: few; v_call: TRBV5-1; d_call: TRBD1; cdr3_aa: CASSLTGAVEAFF; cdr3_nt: TGCGCCAGCAGCTTGACAGGGGCCGTTGAAGCTTTCTTT
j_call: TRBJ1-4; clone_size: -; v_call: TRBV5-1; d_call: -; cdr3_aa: CASSFTGTNEKLFF; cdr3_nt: TGCGCCAGCAGCTTCACGGGGACTAATGAAAAACTGTTTTTT
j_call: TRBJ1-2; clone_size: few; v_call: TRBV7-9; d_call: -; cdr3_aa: CASSPHPEAYGYTF; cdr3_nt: TGTGCCAGCAGCCCCCACCCTGAGGCTTATGGCTACACCTTC
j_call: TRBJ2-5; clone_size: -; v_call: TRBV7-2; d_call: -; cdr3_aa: CASSLGVGGGFDQYF; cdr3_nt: TGTGCCAGCAGCTTAGGAGTTGGCGGAGGCTTTGACCAGTACTTC
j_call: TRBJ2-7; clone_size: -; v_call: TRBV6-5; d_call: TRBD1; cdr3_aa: CASTGPGQGRGEQYF; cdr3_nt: TGTGCCAGCACAGGACCGGGACAGGGCAGAGGCGAGCAGTACTTC
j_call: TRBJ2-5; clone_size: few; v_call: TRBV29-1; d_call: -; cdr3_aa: CSVESTEFYQETQYF; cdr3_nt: TGCAGCGTAGAATCGACAGAATTTTATCAAGAGACCCAGTACTTC
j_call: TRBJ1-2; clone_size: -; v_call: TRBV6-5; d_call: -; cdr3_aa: CASSYSQVIGYTF; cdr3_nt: TGTGCCAGCAGTTACTCGCAGGTTATTGGCTACACCTTC
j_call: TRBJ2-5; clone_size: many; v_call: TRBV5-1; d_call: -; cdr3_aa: CASSLAANSQETQYF; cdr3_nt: TGCGCCAGCAGCTTGGCCGCGAATTCCCAAGAGACCCAGTACTTC
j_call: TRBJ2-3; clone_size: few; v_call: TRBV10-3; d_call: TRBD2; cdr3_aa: CAISGTSGGYTDTQYF; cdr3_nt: TGTGCCATCAGTGGGACTAGCGGGGGGTACACAGATACGCAGTATTTT
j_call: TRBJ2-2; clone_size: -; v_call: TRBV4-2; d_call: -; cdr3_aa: CASSQVRAANTGELFF; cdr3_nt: TGTGCCAGCAGCCAAGTTCGAGCGGCGAACACCGGGGAGCTGTTTTTT
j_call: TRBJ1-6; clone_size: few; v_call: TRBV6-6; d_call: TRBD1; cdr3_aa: CASSYWDRASPLHF; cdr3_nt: TGTGCCAGCAGTTACTGGGACAGGGCTTCACCCCTCCACTTT
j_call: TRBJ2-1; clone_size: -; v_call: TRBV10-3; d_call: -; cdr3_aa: CASIGGLGNEQFF; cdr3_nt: TGTGCCTCCATCGGGGGGCTGGGCAATGAGCAGTTCTTC
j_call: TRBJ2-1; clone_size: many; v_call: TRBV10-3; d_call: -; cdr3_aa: CAISANNEQFF; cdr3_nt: TGTGCCATCAGTGCCAACAATGAGCAGTTCTTC
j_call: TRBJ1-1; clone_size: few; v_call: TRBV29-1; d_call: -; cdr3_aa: CSVESTPYTEAFF; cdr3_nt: TGCAGCGTTGAATCGACGCCTTACACTGAAGCTTTCTTT
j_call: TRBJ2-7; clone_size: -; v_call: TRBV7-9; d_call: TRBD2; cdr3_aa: CASSSGLVGEQYF; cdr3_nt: TGTGCCAGCAGCTCGGGACTAGTCGGGGAGCAGTACTTC
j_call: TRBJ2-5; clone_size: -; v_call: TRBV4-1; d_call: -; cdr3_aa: CASRLVPGGRTETQYF; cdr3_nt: TGCGCCAGCAGGCTCGTCCCCGGTGGTAGGACCGAGACCCAGTACTTC
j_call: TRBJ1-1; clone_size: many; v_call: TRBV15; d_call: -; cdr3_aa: CATSRDPFVADEAFF; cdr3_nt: TGTGCCACCAGCAGAGACCCGTTCGTGGCGGATGAAGCTTTCTTT
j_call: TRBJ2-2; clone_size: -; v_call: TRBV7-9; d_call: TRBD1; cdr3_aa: CASRQTGEGNTGELFF; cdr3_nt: TGTGCCAGCAGGCAAACAGGGGAAGGAAACACCGGGGAGCTGTTTTTT
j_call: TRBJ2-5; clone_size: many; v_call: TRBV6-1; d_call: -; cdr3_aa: CASSEVAQYF; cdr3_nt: TGTGCCAGCAGTGAAGTGGCCCAGTACTTC
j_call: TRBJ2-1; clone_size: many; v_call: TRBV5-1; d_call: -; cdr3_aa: CASSFGADKQFF; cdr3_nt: TGCGCCAGCAGCTTTGGCGCAGATAAGCAGTTCTTC
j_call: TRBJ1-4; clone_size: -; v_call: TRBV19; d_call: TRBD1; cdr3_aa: CASRWTGDEKLFF; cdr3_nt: TGTGCCAGTAGATGGACAGGGGACGAAAAACTGTTTTTT
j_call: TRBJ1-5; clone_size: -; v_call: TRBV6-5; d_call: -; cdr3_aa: CASSYSTTGNQPQHF; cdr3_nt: TGTGCCAGCAGTTACTCGACGACCGGCAATCAGCCCCAGCATTTT
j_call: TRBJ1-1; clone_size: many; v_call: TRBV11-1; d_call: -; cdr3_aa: CASSRTGFPQRLNTEAFF; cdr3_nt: TGTGCCAGCAGTCGAACCGGGTTTCCGCAGCGGTTGAACACTGAAGCTTTCTTT
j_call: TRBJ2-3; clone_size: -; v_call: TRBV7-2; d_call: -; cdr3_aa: CASSGGGMDTQYF; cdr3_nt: TGTGCCAGCAGCGGGGGCGGAATGGATACGCAGTATTTT
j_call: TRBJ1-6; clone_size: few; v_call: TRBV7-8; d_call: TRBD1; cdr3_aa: CASSLVQGARSPLHF; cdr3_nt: TGTGCCAGCAGCTTAGTCCAGGGGGCGCGTTCACCCCTCCACTTT
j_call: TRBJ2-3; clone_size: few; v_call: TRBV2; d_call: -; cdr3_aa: CASGLDTQYF; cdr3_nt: TGTGCCAGCGGACTAGATACGCAGTATTTT
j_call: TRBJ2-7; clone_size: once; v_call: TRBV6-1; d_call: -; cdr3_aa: CASSSHAGLTSSYEQYF; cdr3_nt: TGTGCCAGCAGTAGTCACGCCGGACTTACCTCTTCCTACGAGCAGTACTTC
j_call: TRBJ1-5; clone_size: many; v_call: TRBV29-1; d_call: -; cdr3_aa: CSVGVAGDSQPQHF; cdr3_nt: TGCAGCGTTGGCGTGGCTGGTGATAGTCAGCCCCAGCATTTT
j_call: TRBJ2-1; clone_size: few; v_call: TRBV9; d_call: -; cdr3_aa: CASSVVPGTHNEQFF; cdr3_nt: TGTGCCAGCAGCGTAGTCCCGGGGACCCACAATGAGCAGTTCTTC
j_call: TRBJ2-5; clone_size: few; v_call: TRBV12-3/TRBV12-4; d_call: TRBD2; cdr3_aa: CASSLKAGGGETQYF; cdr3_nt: TGTGCCAGCAGTTTAAAGGCGGGGGGAGGAGAGACCCAGTACTTC
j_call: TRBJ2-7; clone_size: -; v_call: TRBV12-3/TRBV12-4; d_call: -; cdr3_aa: CASSFERGSSYEQYF; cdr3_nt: TGTGCCAGCAGTTTTGAACGGGGGAGCTCCTACGAGCAGTACTTC
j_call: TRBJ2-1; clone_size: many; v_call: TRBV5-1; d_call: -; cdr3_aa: CASSHGGGLNEQFF; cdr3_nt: TGCGCCAGCAGCCACGGGGGTGGCCTCAATGAGCAGTTCTTC
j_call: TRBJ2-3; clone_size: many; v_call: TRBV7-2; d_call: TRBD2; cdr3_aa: CASSSISGVSTDTQYF; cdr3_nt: TGTGCCAGCAGCTCTATTAGCGGGGTTAGCACAGATACGCAGTATTTT
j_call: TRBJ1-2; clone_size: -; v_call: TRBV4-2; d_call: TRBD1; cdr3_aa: CASSHSHWEDRASYGYTF; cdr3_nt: TGTGCCAGCAGCCATTCTCATTGGGAGGACAGGGCCTCCTATGGCTACACCTTC
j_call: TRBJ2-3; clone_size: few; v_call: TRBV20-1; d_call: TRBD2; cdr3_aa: CSATQLAGGTDTQYF; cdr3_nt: TGCAGTGCTACCCAACTAGCGGGGGGTACAGATACGCAGTATTTT
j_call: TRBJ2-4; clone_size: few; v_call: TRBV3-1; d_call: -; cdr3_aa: CASSHSANIQYF; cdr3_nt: TGTGCCAGCAGCCATTCAGCGAACATTCAGTACTTC
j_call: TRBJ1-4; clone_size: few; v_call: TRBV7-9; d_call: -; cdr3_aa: CASSLERGEKLFF; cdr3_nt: TGTGCCAGCAGCTTAGAGAGGGGAGAAAAACTGTTTTTT
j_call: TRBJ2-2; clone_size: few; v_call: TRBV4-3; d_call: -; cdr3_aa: CASSQDHANTGELFF; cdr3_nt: TGCGCCAGCAGCCAAGATCACGCGAACACCGGGGAGCTGTTTTTT
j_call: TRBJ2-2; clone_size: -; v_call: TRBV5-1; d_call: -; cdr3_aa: CASSRDANGELFF; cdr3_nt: TGCGCCAGCAGCCGTGACGCTAACGGGGAGCTGTTTTTT
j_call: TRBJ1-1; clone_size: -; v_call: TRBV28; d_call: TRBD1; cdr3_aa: CASSRLTGGNTEAFF; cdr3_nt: TGTGCCAGCAGCCGACTAACAGGGGGGAACACTGAAGCTTTCTTT
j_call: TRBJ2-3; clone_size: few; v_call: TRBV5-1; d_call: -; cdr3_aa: CASSWGAPGGTDTQYF; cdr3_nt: TGCGCCAGCAGCTGGGGGGCCCCCGGTGGCACAGATACGCAGTATTTT
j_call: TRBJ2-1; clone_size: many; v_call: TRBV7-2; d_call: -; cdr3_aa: CASSMAPGTEQFF; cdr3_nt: TGTGCCAGCAGCATGGCCCCAGGGACTGAGCAGTTCTTC
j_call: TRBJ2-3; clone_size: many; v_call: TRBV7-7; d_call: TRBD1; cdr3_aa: CASSSGQATDTQYF; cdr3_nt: TGTGCCAGCAGCTCCGGACAGGCTACAGATACGCAGTATTTT
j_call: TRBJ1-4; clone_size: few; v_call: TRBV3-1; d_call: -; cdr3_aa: CASSPPPGMRGLRKLFF; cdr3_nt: TGTGCCAGCAGCCCCCCCCCCGGCATGAGGGGCCTACGAAAACTGTTTTTT
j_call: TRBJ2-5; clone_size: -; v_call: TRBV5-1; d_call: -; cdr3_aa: CASSLAAGGSAKTQYF; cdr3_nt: TGCGCCAGCAGCTTGGCGGCAGGGGGGTCGGCAAAGACCCAGTACTTC
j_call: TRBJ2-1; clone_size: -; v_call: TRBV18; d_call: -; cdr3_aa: CASSPRSTVKTEYNEQFF; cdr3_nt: TGTGCCAGCTCACCAAGGTCCACAGTAAAGACAGAGTACAATGAGCAGTTCTTC